The following is a T cell receptor (beta chain) sequence with its context. At least ten counts were recorded for this clonotype. Its antigen is still unknown. The record has no base qualities; no much larger clone is one base away. These data are taken from a study of low-dose radiotherapy and immunotherapy resistance in tumors (dated by TCRdb to between 2021 and 2022). Context from the whole study: Patients in Cohort 1 were given 0.5 Gy per fraction every 2 weeks, and the prescribed total PTV dose was 6.5 Gy. Cohort 2 received 1 Gy per fraction every two weeks, with a total of 13 Gy over 26 weeks. Patients were given nivolumab as a 240 mg flat dose every two weeks and ipilimumab at 1 mg/kg every six weeks, with both drugs delivered intravenously. Cyclophosphamide 200 mg/m2 was given intravenously every two weeks, one day before each radiation and immunotherapy administration. Patients took aspirin 300 mg orally once daily for four cycles, starting on cycle 1 day 1. The trial did not randomize participants into treatment groups. Eight patients were included in the translational analysis, namely three from the first dose cohort plus the first five from the second dose cohort.

This sample's time point label indicates: before trial treatment. Donors were enrolled in RACIN, a single-arm phase I dose-escalation trial in which nivolumab, ipilimumab, aspirin, low-dose cyclophosphamide and low-dose radiotherapy were combined. To be eligible, a patient needed to have an advanced solid tumor that was TIL-negative. Sequences ENHRY (CDR1) and SYGVKD (CDR2) are obtained from the germline V gene. The CDR3, from cysteine to phenylalanine, totals 13 residues. The DNA shown is the 39-base CDR3, in frame from base 1. Between the V and J ends, shortened by 10 bases and 0 bases respectively, the junction contains 10 bases. The instrument was an Illumina HiSeq 2500. To make first-strand cDNA, Superscript III was used along with a set of TRAV- and TRBV-specific primers so that both the TCRalpha and TCRbeta chains were covered. TCRs were amplified for 20 PCR cycles with Phusion, using a constant-region primer paired with the adapter attached to the V primers. The MessageAmp II aRNA Amplification Kit was used to amplify the isolated mRNA, with in vitro transcription run for under 20 hours at 37 degrees C. The Dynabeads mRNA DIRECT Purification Kit was used to isolate mRNA for TCR sequencing. Indexed Illumina adapters were added in a second Phusion PCR of around 27 cycles, and the PCR products were purified with AMPure XP beads. The paper's processing steps were these. Using custom Perl scripts, TCR sequences encoding the same protein were pooled, out-of-frame sequences were removed, and the abundance of each clonotype was computed. Any TCR sequence supported by only a single read was excluded from analysis. Repertoire metrics included Shannon entropy, Gini index, clonality, richness, and frequency of TCRs shared between repertoires. TCRdb reprocessed the public reads (quality trimming at Q25 with fastp, clone calling with MiXCR) and kept in-frame beta chains. Every distinct CDR3 protein forms one entry, paired with its most common genes and DNA. In this record, the V and J calls reflect TCRdb's handling and not the investigators' own analysis. This sample is represented by roughly 36,000 distinct CDR3 sequences; roughly 31% of them were singletons. The ten largest clones represent approximately 3.7% of the sample.

The V and J genes are TRBV10-3 and TRBJ2-1, and TRBD1 may be the D gene, going by 5 matching bases. The specimen comprised PBMCs, sampled before treatment. This clonotype was obtained from a male donor with gallbladder cancer. Here is the DNA: TGTGCCACGACAGAAAACTCCTACAATGAGCAGTTCTTC. This translates into CATTENSYNEQFF.